This T cell receptor (beta chain) emerged from a study of siplizumab effects on memory and regulatory T cells. Study-wide results and limits: Alloreactive clones mapping to unstimulated subsets formed only a minor fraction.

The CDR3 has 17 amino acids. In germline, CDR1 is MRHNA, CDR2 SNTAGT. V lost 9 bases to trimming and J lost 1 base; unmatched junction nucleotides: 8. Using immunoSEQ multiplex PCR, the repertoire was profiled, and TCRdb retains in-frame clones only, with some absent. The table includes roughly 70,000 clones, 93% detected once. Details on this clone: As yet, its antigen is unknown.

Sequencing was done on a sample of CD8+ T cells sorted from blood. This receptor was identified in a human donor in good health. The rearrangement joins TRBV6-4 to TRBJ2-1; 14 nucleotides agree with TRBD2. In nucleotides, the CDR3 is TGTGCCAGGGGACTAGCGGGGGCACGAGTTTCCTACAATGAGCAGTTCTTC. It encodes CARGLAGARVSYNEQFF.